One sample yielded the 31 T cell receptor beta chains listed below, sequenced in a study of cytomegalovirus exposure and HLA in healthy donors (dated by TCRdb to 2015 to 2018). The method behind the library was the immunoSEQ multiplex PCR assay. TCRdb took this table from immuneACCESS and kept in-frame rearrangements with V and J called. Such tables lack part of the clones; where checked against another copy, unresolved V genes explain under half of the gap, and the rest is unexplained. This sample lists approximately 270,000 clones; roughly 87% were detected once. 12% of the sample is held by the ten biggest clonotypes. The sequenced sample was PBMCs. These receptors all come from a man between 18 and 29 years old in good health and CMV-seropositive.

This sequence joins TRBV29-1 and TRBJ1-4, with no clear D. Trimming removed 7 bases at V and 8 bases at J, with 11 bases between. The CDR3 is 11 amino acids. Germline V CDR1 and CDR2: SQVTM, ANQGSEA. In nucleotides, the CDR3 is TGCAGCGCAATGTTTAACGAAAAACTGTTTTTT. Its protein product is CSAMFNEKLFF. The full variable domain, in which reference TRBV29-1 and TRBJ1-4 provide the parts outside the CDR3, is SAVISQKPSRDICQRGTSLTIQCQVDSQVTMMFWYRQQPGQSLTLIATANQGSEATYESGFVIDKFPISRPNLTFSTLTVSNMSPEDSSIYLCSAMFNEKLFFGSGTQLSVL.

The J gene is TRBJ2-5, the V gene TRBV28; 9 nucleotides line up with TRBD2. The CDR3 totals 14 residues. Germline CDR1 reads MDHEN; CDR2 reads SYDVKM. J gave up 12 bases and V 2 bases, and 10 bases lay outside the gene matches. In nucleotides, the CDR3 is TGTGCCAGCAGTTTAGTTCCTAGCGGGAACGAGGAGTACTTC. Translation: CASSLVPSGNEEYF.

V is TRBV11-1 and J is TRBJ2-7; 7 nucleotides align to TRBD2. V trimming: 0 bases; J trimming: 0 bases; junction bases outside the gene matches: 8. The CDR3 loop spans 17 amino acids. The V gene's germline CDR1 is SGHAT and CDR2 FQDESV (reference sequence). The CDR3 DNA follows: TGTGCCAGCAGCTTAGCAGCGGGATGGACGAACTCCTACGAGCAGTACTTC. This sequence encodes CASSLAAGWTNSYEQYF.

The chain carries TRBV15 and TRBJ2-1; 8 positions agree with TRBD2. V gave up 3 bases and J gave up 14 bases; unmatched junction bases: 9. CDR3 length equals 13 residues. Germline loops: CDR1 LNHNV, CDR2 YYDKDF (reference sequence). The CDR3 nucleotides read TGTGCCACCAGCAGGATAGACAGCGGGAGTAAGTTCTTC. As protein: CATSRIDSGSKFF.

The CDR3 nucleotides are TGTGCCAGCAGCACGACGGGGTATGAGACCCAGTACTTC. It encodes CASSTTGYETQYF. The chain couples TRBV2 to TRBJ2-5; possible D gene TRBD2, 5 bases. This CDR3 has 13 amino acids. Trimming shortened V by 6 bases and J by 5 bases, and 13 bases separated the two germline ends. The germline CDR1 and CDR2 sequences are SNHLY and FYNNEI.

The chain recombines TRBV6-4 with TRBJ2-1; 8 bases are a match to TRBD2. Germline V gene data show CDR1 as MRHNA and CDR2 as SNTAGT. The CDR3 totals 16 residues. The V segment lost 0 bases and the J segment 3 bases; nucleotides outside the gene matches: 4. This CDR3 reads CASSDSTSGYYNEQFF. The CDR3 coding sequence is TGTGCCAGCAGTGACTCAACTAGCGGATACTACAATGAGCAGTTCTTC.

The chain links TRBV4-3 to TRBJ2-3; D is perhaps TRBD1 (5 bases). CDR1 and CDR2 from the germline V gene are LGHNA and YSLEER. The CDR3 sequence is 14 residues long. Trimming took 3 bases from V and 5 from J, leaving 12 bases between them. CDR3 coding DNA: TGCGCCAGCAGCCAGGGCCAAAGGGGAGATACGCAGTATTTT. Encoded protein: CASSQGQRGDTQYF.

This clone was seen once. The J gene is TRBJ2-7, the V gene TRBV6-1; no clear D. Germline loops: CDR1 MNHNS, CDR2 SASEGT. The V and J ends lost 1 base and 1 base respectively, with 11 bases between them. CDR3 length equals 15 residues. For the CDR3, the DNA is TGTGCCAGCAGTGAAGTCCTAGTCTATTCCTACGAGCAGTACTTC. Its protein product is CASSEVLVYSYEQYF.

This clone was seen a single time. The chain uses TRBV30 and TRBJ2-2, with D unresolved. Germline CDR1 reads GTSNPN; CDR2 reads SVGIG (reference sequence). This CDR3 comprises 15 residues. Trimming took 0 bases from V and 3 from J, leaving 11 bases between them. The CDR3 coding sequence is TGTGCCTGGAGTGTAGATTCCCGCGACACCGGGGAGCTGTTTTTT. Translation gives CAWSVDSRDTGELFF. The full variable domain, in which reference TRBV30 and TRBJ2-2 provide the parts outside the CDR3, is SQTIHQWPATLVQPVGSPLSLECTVEGTSNPNLYWYRQAAGRGLQLLFYSVGIGQISSEVPQNLSASRPQDRQFILSSKKLLLSDSGFYLCAWSVDSRDTGELFFGEGSRLTVL.

As regards this clone: One end of the junction is discordant with germline, which a read error may explain. The gene calls are TRBV18 and TRBJ2-1; 7 positions match TRBD2. The CDR3 runs to 11 residues. Per germline, CDR1 KGHSH and CDR2 LQKENI. The chain's CDR3 is CASSPPGLQVF. Written as DNA, the CDR3 is TGTGCCAGCTCACCACCGGGACTACAGGTCTTC.

This clone showed up just once. The CDR3 nucleotides read TGTGCCAGCAGTTTAGCGGGAGGGGACGTTAGAGATGAGCAGTTCTTC. This sequence encodes CASSLAGGDVRDEQFF. The chain has TRBV6-5 and TRBJ2-1; TRBD2 matches at 11 bases. Trimming took 4 bases from V and 8 from J; bases not matched to a gene: 10. The CDR3 is 16 residues long. From germline, CDR1 is MNHEY and CDR2 SVGAGI.

J is TRBJ2-2 and V is TRBV6-5, with a possible D match to TRBD2 (6 bases). Germline lookup yields CDR1 MNHEY and CDR2 SVGAGI. Trimming pared 5 bases from V and 3 bases from J, leaving 7 bases between. The CDR3 covers 13 residues. The CDR3 DNA reads TGTGCCAGCAGTCGACTAGACACCGGGGAGCTGTTTTTT. Residues: CASSRLDTGELFF.

The J gene is TRBJ2-1, the V gene TRBV27; 10 bases map to TRBD2. This CDR3 has 16 amino acids. In germline, CDR1 is MNHEY, CDR2 SMNVEV (reference sequence). Trimming cost V 0 bases and J 6 bases; bases outside gene matches: 5. The CDR3 region is CASSLSPGTSVNEQFF. Written as DNA, the CDR3 is TGTGCCAGCAGTTTATCACCGGGGACTAGCGTCAATGAGCAGTTCTTC.

CDR3 coding DNA: TGTGCCAGCAGGGGCACCCGGGCCTCCCCGGGGCACCAGTACTTC. This translates into CASRGTRASPGHQYF. The rearrangement links TRBV27 to TRBJ2-5, with D perhaps being TRBD1 or TRBD2 (5 bases each). CDR3 length equals 15 residues. V was clipped by 6 bases and J by 10 bases, with 24 bases between them. Germline assignment: CDR1 MNHEY and CDR2 SMNVEV (reference sequence).

The chain employs TRBV7-8 and TRBJ2-7; maybe TRBD1 (6 bases). CDR1 SGHVS and CDR2 FQNEAQ come from the germline V gene. The CDR3 covers 16 residues. V lost 0 bases, J lost 1 base, and 13 bases lay in between. The CDR3 reads CASSLAVRTESYEQYF. Here the CDR3 DNA reads TGTGCCAGCAGCTTAGCCGTTAGGACAGAGTCCTACGAGCAGTACTTC.

The chain combines TRBV7-8 with TRBJ1-4; D unresolved. The CDR3 loop spans 13 amino acids. Germline V CDR1 and CDR2: SGHVS, FQNEAQ. Trimming left V 2 bases short and J 5 bases short, with 6 bases between. CDR3 sequence: CASSLSLNEKLFF. The DNA of the CDR3 is TGTGCCAGCAGCTTAAGTTTAAATGAAAAACTGTTTTTT.

The gene calls are TRBV2 and TRBJ1-1, with D possibly matching TRBD1 (6 bases). Germline V gives CDR1 SNHLY, CDR2 FYNNEI. CDR3 length: 15 amino acids. V shed 3 bases and J shed 6 bases, with 17 bases lying between them. The DNA of the CDR3 is TGTGCCAGCAGTGATCAGGGGTCAGTGAATCCTGAAGCTTTCTTT. It is translated as CASSDQGSVNPEAFF.

This chain links TRBV5-1 with TRBJ2-3; no clear D gene. Trimming took off 6 bases at V and 1 base at J, with 12 bases between the two ends. The CDR3 is 14 amino acids. CDR1 is SGHRS, CDR2 YFSETQ, per germline. The CDR3 sequence is CASKIGSGTDTQYF. CDR3 coding DNA: TGCGCCAGCAAAATAGGATCTGGCACAGATACGCAGTATTTT.

The gene calls are TRBV5-6 and TRBJ2-2; D is undetermined. Trimming left V 3 bases short and J 4 bases short, with 10 bases between. This CDR3 is built from 14 residues. CDR1 is SGHDT and CDR2 is YYEEEE in the germline V gene. The CDR3 region is CASSSIEATGELFF. In DNA form, the CDR3 reads TGTGCCAGCAGCTCGATAGAGGCCACCGGGGAGCTGTTTTTT.

The chain has TRBV5-6 and TRBJ2-1; TRBD1 is a possible D gene (5 bases). V was trimmed by 2 bases and J by 4 bases, leaving 16 bases between them. Germline V gives CDR1 SGHDT, CDR2 YYEEEE. The length of the CDR3 is 16 residues. The CDR3 coding sequence is TGTGCCAGCAGCTTAACCCTCAGGGTGGTTTACAATGAGCAGTTCTTC. This codes for CASSLTLRVVYNEQFF. Full variable domain (outside the CDR3, taken from reference TRBV5-6 and TRBJ2-1): DAGVTQSPTHLIKTRGQQVTLRCSPKSGHDTVSWYQQALGQGPQFIFQYYEEEERQRGNFPDRFSGHQFPNYSSELNVNALLLGDSALYLCASSLTLRVVYNEQFFGPGTRLTVL.

This clone has just a few counts. V and J are TRBV27 and TRBJ1-5; D uncertain. The germline V gene has CDR1 MNHEY and CDR2 SMNVEV (reference sequence). This CDR3 spans 19 amino acids. The ends were cut back, 1 base at V and 0 bases at J, with 19 bases in the middle. CDR3 in amino acids: CASSLFPQRPWDSNQPQHF. The CDR3 bases are TGTGCCAGCAGTTTATTCCCCCAGCGTCCGTGGGATAGCAATCAGCCCCAGCATTTT.

This clone has just one count. This chain links TRBV4-1 with TRBJ1-4, with D possibly TRBD1 on 5 matching bases. V lost 0 bases, J lost 1 base, and 15 bases lay in between. This CDR3 spans 18 amino acids. Germline V CDR1 and CDR2: MGHRA, YSYEKL. The CDR3 nucleotides read TGCGCCAGCAGCCAAGATCCAAGGGGAGCGGGAACTAATGAAAAACTGTTTTTT. Protein sequence: CASSQDPRGAGTNEKLFF.

The chain employs TRBV28 and TRBJ1-5; maybe TRBD1 (5 bases). The V gene's germline CDR1 is MDHEN and CDR2 SYDVKM. The CDR3 consists of 14 residues. V was cut by 2 bases and J by 7 bases, with 12 bases left in between. CDR3 sequence reads: CASSLRGGSQPQHF. In DNA, the CDR3 is TGTGCCAGCAGTTTACGGGGGGGTAGCCAGCCCCAGCATTTT.

The chain recombines TRBV15 with TRBJ1-1; 8 bases line up with TRBD1. Germline loops: CDR1 LNHNV, CDR2 YYDKDF (reference sequence). The CDR3 is made up of 17 amino acids. J lost 7 bases, V lost 1 base, and 14 bases had no gene match. For the CDR3, the DNA is TGTGCCACCAGCAGAGCCTCCTGGGACAGGTCTCTTATTGAAGCTTTCTTT. This codes for CATSRASWDRSLIEAFF.

V and J are TRBV4-1 and TRBJ1-2; 8 nucleotides agree with TRBD1. Trimming removed 2 bases from V and 5 bases from J; junction bases left unmatched: 10. This CDR3 is built from 16 residues. Germline loops: CDR1 MGHRA, CDR2 YSYEKL. The CDR3 sequence: CASSQRAGGRDYGYTF. The CDR3 nucleotides are TGCGCCAGCAGCCAACGCGCAGGGGGCAGAGATTATGGCTACACCTTC.

V gene TRBV6-5 combines with J gene TRBJ2-3; D is unresolved. From germline, CDR1 is MNHEY and CDR2 SVGAGI. Trimming stripped 5 bases from V and 0 bases from J, with 6 bases between. CDR3 size: 13 residues. CDR3 bases: TGTGCCAGCAGTACCGACAGCACAGATACGCAGTATTTT. Amino acid sequence: CASSTDSTDTQYF.

This clone is a singleton in its sample. V gene TRBV6-5 combines with J gene TRBJ2-5, with D perhaps TRBD1 (6 bases). This CDR3 has 13 residues. V was trimmed by 7 bases and J by 9 bases, leaving 18 bases between them. Germline values: CDR1 MNHEY, CDR2 SVGAGI. The CDR3 DNA sequence: TGTGCCAGCAATCCAAACACAGGGTCGGCCCAGTACTTC. Its translation: CASNPNTGSAQYF.

The J gene is TRBJ2-2, the V gene TRBV4-3; D unclear. This CDR3 spans 15 amino acids. V was shortened by 5 bases and J by 2 bases, with 12 bases between the two germline ends. CDR1 and CDR2 (germline): LGHNA, YSLEER. For the CDR3, the DNA is TGCGCCAGCAGCTGGAGCACTTATAACACCGGGGAGCTGTTTTTT. It is translated as CASSWSTYNTGELFF.

This chain connects TRBV27 to TRBJ1-1; 10 bases align to TRBD1. The CDR3 has 17 residues. Germline values: CDR1 MNHEY, CDR2 SMNVEV (reference sequence). Trimming cost V 5 bases and J 3 bases; bases outside gene matches: 12. The CDR3 loop is CASSLMTGGIGDTEAFF. CDR3 nucleotides: TGTGCCAGCAGTCTCATGACAGGGGGCATTGGGGACACTGAAGCTTTCTTT.

The chain is built from TRBV6-6 and TRBJ1-2; D might be TRBD1 (5 bases). The CDR3 runs to 14 residues. Trimming shortened V by 5 bases and J by 8 bases, and 18 bases separated the two germline ends. Per germline, CDR1 MNHNY and CDR2 SVGAGI (reference sequence). CDR3 coding DNA: TGTGCCAGCAGTGCGGAGACAGTTAATTGGGGCTACACCTTC. Amino acid sequence: CASSAETVNWGYTF.

The chain is built from TRBV5-6 and TRBJ2-3; no definite D call. V was trimmed by 2 bases and J by 6 bases, leaving 19 bases between them. The CDR3 is made up of 16 amino acids. Germline loops: CDR1 SGHDT, CDR2 YYEEEE. CDR3 nucleotide sequence: TGTGCCAGCAGCTTAGGACCCCCTGTTCTTGGTGATACGCAGTATTTT. Amino acids: CASSLGPPVLGDTQYF.